The rows below give T cell receptor beta chains drawn from one sample of a study of sequential checkpoint blockade in melanoma. Sequencing used immunoSEQ multiplex PCR; TCRdb keeps in-frame clones, though not all of them. Of more than 9,000 clones in the sample, less than 85% were seen once. The starting material was CD8+ T cells sorted from blood (inferred from file names), obtained from a patient given nivolumab and ipilimumab in sequence. The receptors were gathered from a human donor with melanoma. Each CDR3 is given with its conserved first and last residue. The D gene is left open where the match is weak. Clone size is given for some rows only: seen once, a few or many times, or a class if the clone is expanded.

V gene,J gene,D gene,clone size,CDR3 protein,CDR3 DNA
TRBV5-6,TRBJ2-7,-,-,CASSLRGGVYYEQYF,TGTGCCAGCAGCTTAAGGGGGGGGGTCTACTACGAGCAGTACTTC
TRBV4-1,TRBJ2-7,-,few,CASSQLEESYEQYF,TGCGCCAGCAGCCAATTGGAGGAATCCTACGAGCAGTACTTC
TRBV5-1,TRBJ1-4,-,-,CASSMDPGSEKLFF,TGCGCCAGCAGCATGGATCCGGGGAGTGAAAAACTGTTTTTT
TRBV28,TRBJ1-5,-,-,CASSLPRAYSNQPQHF,TGTGCCAGCAGTCTCCCCAGGGCTTATAGCAATCAGCCCCAGCATTTT
TRBV4-3,TRBJ2-7,-,few,CASSQDRRQGHEQYF,TGCGCCAGCAGCCAAGATCGTCGGCAGGGCCACGAGCAGTACTTC
TRBV28,TRBJ1-4,-,once,CASSQFGGRGEKLFF,TGTGCCAGCAGTCAGTTCGGGGGGCGTGGTGAAAAACTGTTTTTT
TRBV6-5,TRBJ2-3,-,-,CASSYSASERTDTQYF,TGTGCCAGCAGTTACTCGGCTAGCGAACGTACAGATACGCAGTATTTT
TRBV7-9,TRBJ2-1,TRBD2,medium-sized,CASSLVFGSGGSYNEQFF,TGTGCCAGCAGCTTAGTTTTTGGTAGCGGGGGCTCCTACAATGAGCAGTTCTTC
TRBV11-3,TRBJ1-1,-,medium-sized,CASSYSTITGMGTEAFF,TGTGCCAGCAGCTACTCGACTATAACAGGGATGGGCACTGAAGCTTTCTTT
TRBV7-9,TRBJ1-1,TRBD1,-,CASSLGQGLNTEAFF,TGTGCCAGCAGCTTAGGACAGGGTTTGAACACTGAAGCTTTCTTT
TRBV5-6,TRBJ2-7,-,-,CASSLWPGVRTYEQYF,TGTGCCAGCAGCTTGTGGCCAGGGGTGCGAACCTACGAGCAGTACTTC
TRBV2,TRBJ2-7,TRBD1,once,CAVQTGTGSYEQYF,TGTGCCGTACAGACCGGGACAGGGAGCTACGAGCAGTACTTC
TRBV27,TRBJ2-7,TRBD1,-,CASSLGTGAYEQYF,TGTGCCAGCAGCCTCGGGACAGGGGCCTACGAGCAGTACTTC
TRBV6-4,TRBJ2-3,-,-,CASSDSKGGGTDTQYF,TGTGCCAGCAGTGACTCTAAGGGGGGGGGAACAGATACGCAGTATTTT
TRBV6-6,TRBJ2-7,-,-,CASSYYREQYF,TGTGCCAGCAGTTACTACAGGGAGCAGTACTTC
TRBV11-3,TRBJ1-1,-,-,CASSSISNTEAFF,TGTGCCAGCAGCTCTATAAGCAACACTGAAGCTTTCTTT
TRBV7-8,TRBJ1-1,TRBD1,medium-sized,CASSRGQGEAFF,TGTGCCAGCAGCCGAGGACAGGGGGAAGCTTTCTTT
TRBV7-6,TRBJ2-7,TRBD1,-,CASSPGDSNAYEQYF,TGTGCCAGCAGCCCCGGGGACAGCAACGCCTACGAGCAGTACTTC
TRBV7-2,TRBJ2-7,TRBD1,-,CASSLTGTGAYEQYF,TGTGCCAGCAGTCTTACGGGGACAGGGGCCTACGAGCAGTACTTC
TRBV9,TRBJ1-5,-,-,CASSNNPQEPQHF,TGTGCCAGCAGCAACAACCCCCAGGAGCCCCAGCATTTT
TRBV19,TRBJ1-1,-,-,CASTALRGTEAFF,TGTGCCAGTACTGCGTTACGAGGGACTGAAGCTTTCTTT
TRBV7-6,TRBJ2-2,TRBD2,-,CASSPSGGASGELFF,TGTGCCAGCAGCCCTAGCGGGGGGGCGTCGGGGGAGCTGTTTTTT
TRBV7-9,TRBJ2-7,-,-,CASSAVLYEQYF,TGTGCCAGCAGCGCGGTTCTTTACGAGCAGTACTTC
TRBV19,TRBJ1-1,-,-,CASSPRQMGTEAFF,TGTGCCAGTAGTCCCCGACAGATGGGCACTGAAGCTTTCTTT
TRBV4-1,TRBJ2-7,TRBD1,-,CASSQDMGTGPYEQYF,TGCGCCAGCAGCCAAGATATGGGGACAGGGCCCTACGAGCAGTACTTC
TRBV6-5,TRBJ2-7,-,-,CASIAGVAEQYF,TGTGCCAGCATTGCAGGGGTCGCCGAGCAGTACTTC
TRBV5-1,TRBJ1-5,-,-,CASSLTGFSNQPQHF,TGCGCCAGCAGCTTGACAGGGTTTAGCAATCAGCCCCAGCATTTT
TRBV28,TRBJ1-3,-,-,CASMGQNSGNTIYF,TGTGCCAGCATGGGGCAGAACTCTGGAAACACCATATATTTT
TRBV7-9,TRBJ2-7,TRBD2,few,CASSPSGTAYEQYF,TGTGCCAGCAGCCCCAGCGGGACTGCCTACGAGCAGTACTTC
TRBV30,TRBJ1-2,-,-,CAFPGGTF,TGTGCCTTCCCTGGGGGGACCTTC
TRBV11-3,TRBJ2-7,-,-,CASSLEGKGSHYEQYF,TGTGCCAGCAGCTTAGAGGGGAAGGGGTCTCACTACGAGCAGTACTTC
TRBV19,TRBJ2-7,TRBD1,few,CASSHRDRSSYEQYF,TGTGCCAGTAGTCACCGGGACAGGAGCTCCTACGAGCAGTACTTC
TRBV9,TRBJ2-7,-,few,CASSLESEGDEQYF,TGTGCCAGCAGCTTAGAAAGTGAGGGGGACGAGCAGTACTTC
TRBV6-5,TRBJ2-7,TRBD1,-,CASSYSGTGGDEQYF,TGTGCCAGCAGTTACTCCGGGACAGGGGGTGATGAGCAGTACTTC
TRBV9,TRBJ2-7,-,-,CASSVGGYEQYF,TGTGCCAGCAGCGTAGGAGGGTACGAGCAGTACTTC
TRBV11-2,TRBJ1-5,-,-,CASSLEAGDHQPQHF,TGTGCCAGCAGCTTAGAGGCAGGGGATCATCAGCCCCAGCATTTT
TRBV6-1,TRBJ2-1,TRBD2,few,CTSGGIQFF,TGTACTAGCGGGGGGATCCAGTTCTTC
TRBV5-4,TRBJ2-7,-,-,CASSLTIGGTEQYF,TGTGCCAGCAGCTTGACGATTGGAGGGACCGAGCAGTACTTC
TRBV19,TRBJ1-2,TRBD1,-,CASSWTGGFYGYTF,TGTGCCAGTAGTTGGACAGGGGGCTTCTATGGCTACACCTTC
TRBV6-6,TRBJ1-1,-,-,CASSYDSMNTEAFF,TGTGCCAGCAGTTACGACAGCATGAACACTGAAGCTTTCTTT
TRBV27,TRBJ1-5,-,once,CASSPRGEAYSNQPQHF,TGTGCCAGCTCACCCAGGGGAGAGGCGTATAGCAATCAGCCCCAGCATTTT